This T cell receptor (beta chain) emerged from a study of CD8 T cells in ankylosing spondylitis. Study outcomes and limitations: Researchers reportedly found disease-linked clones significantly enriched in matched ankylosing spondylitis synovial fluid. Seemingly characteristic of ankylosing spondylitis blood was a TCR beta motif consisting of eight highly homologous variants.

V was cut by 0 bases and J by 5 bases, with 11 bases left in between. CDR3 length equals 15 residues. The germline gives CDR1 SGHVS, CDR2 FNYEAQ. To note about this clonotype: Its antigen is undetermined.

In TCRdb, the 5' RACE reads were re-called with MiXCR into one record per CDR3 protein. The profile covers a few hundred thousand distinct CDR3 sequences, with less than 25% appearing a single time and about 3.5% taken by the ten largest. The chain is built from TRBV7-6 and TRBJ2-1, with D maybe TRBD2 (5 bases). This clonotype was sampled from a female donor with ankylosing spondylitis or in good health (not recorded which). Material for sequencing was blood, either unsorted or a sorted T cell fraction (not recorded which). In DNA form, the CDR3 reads TGTGCCAGCAGCTTAGCGACAAGCGGAGACAATGAGCAGTTCTTC. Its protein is CASSLATSGDNEQFF.